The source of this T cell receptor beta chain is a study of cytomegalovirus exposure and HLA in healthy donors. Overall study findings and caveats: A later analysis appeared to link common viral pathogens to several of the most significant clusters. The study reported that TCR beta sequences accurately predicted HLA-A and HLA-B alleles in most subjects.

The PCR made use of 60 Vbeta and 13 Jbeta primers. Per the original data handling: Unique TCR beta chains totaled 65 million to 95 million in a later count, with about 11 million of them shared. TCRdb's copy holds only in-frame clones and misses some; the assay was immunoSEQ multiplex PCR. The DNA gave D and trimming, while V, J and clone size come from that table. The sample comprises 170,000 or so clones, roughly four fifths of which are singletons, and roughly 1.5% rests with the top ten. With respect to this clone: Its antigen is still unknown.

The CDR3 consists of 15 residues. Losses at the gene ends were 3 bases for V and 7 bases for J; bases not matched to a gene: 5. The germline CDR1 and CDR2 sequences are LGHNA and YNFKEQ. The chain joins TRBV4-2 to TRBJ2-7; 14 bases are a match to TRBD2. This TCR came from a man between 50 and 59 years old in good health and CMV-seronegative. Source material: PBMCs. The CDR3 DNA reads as TGTGCCAGCAGCCAGGGACTAGCGGGAGTGGGGGAGCAGTACTTC. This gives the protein CASSQGLAGVGEQYF.